This TCR beta chain was identified during a study of cytomegalovirus exposure and HLA in healthy donors. Germline lookup yields CDR1 SGHRS and CDR2 YFSETQ. The CDR3 extends over 14 amino acids. The trim removed 3 bases at V and 2 bases at J, leaving 0 bases unmatched. Overall study results and limits: Accurate prediction of HLA-A and HLA-B alleles (for most subjects) was reportedly achieved from TCR beta sequences.

Vbeta (60) and Jbeta (13) primers were used in the PCR. The table came from immunoSEQ multiplex PCR; TCRdb's copy has only in-frame clones and leaves some out. The sample consists of about 200,000 clones, roughly 80% of them appearing once. Details on this clone: No antigen is known for it.

This clonotype was sampled from a woman between 25 and 40 years old in good health and CMV-seropositive. The rearrangement joins TRBV5-1 to TRBJ2-7; 12 bases agree with TRBD2. Source material: PBMCs. Here the CDR3 DNA reads TGCGCCAGCAGCTCTAGCGGGGGGGCCTACGAGCAGTACTTC. This translates into CASSSSGGAYEQYF.